Shown below are 14 T cell receptor beta chains from a single sample sequenced in a study of Graves' ophthalmopathy and Graves' hyperthyroidism. Scientists amplified the TCR beta CDR3 regions from RNA transcripts. HTBI-primed first-round RT-PCR preceded second-round multiplex PCR. MiXCR, applied by TCRdb to the multiplex PCR reads, yields one record per CDR3 protein. The data show about 1.2 million distinct CDR3 sequences, roughly two fifths seen once. What was sequenced was peripheral blood or thyroid tissue (not recorded which). Receptors were obtained from an adult man with Graves' hyperthyroidism.

This clonotype was counted at least ten times. V gene TRBV7-2 combines with J gene TRBJ1-1; D uncertain. Trimming removed 0 bases at V and 8 bases at J, with 13 bases between. Germline V lookup: CDR1 SGHTA, CDR2 FQGNSA. The length of the CDR3 is 14 residues. CDR3 in DNA: TGTGCCAGCAGCTTAGCTTGGAAAAGAGCGGAAGCTTTCTTT. Translation gives CASSLAWKRAEAFF.

This clonotype was seen a handful of times. The CDR3 protein is CASSLDRGPAFF. For the CDR3, the DNA is TGCGCCAGCAGCTTGGACAGGGGGCCAGCTTTCTTT. The chain carries TRBV5-1 and TRBJ1-1, with 9 positions matching TRBD1. Trimming cost V 0 bases and J 10 bases; bases outside gene matches: 1. Germline V lookup: CDR1 SGHRS, CDR2 YFSETQ. The CDR3 sequence is 12 residues long.

This clonotype was recorded once. V gene TRBV7-3 combines with J gene TRBJ2-2; the D is unclear. Germline V gene lookup returns CDR1 SGHTA and CDR2 FQGTGA. CDR3 length: 14 amino acids. Trimming took off 6 bases at V and 1 base at J, with 9 bases between the two ends. This CDR3 is CASREAGNTGELFF. The CDR3 DNA reads TGTGCCAGCAGAGAAGCAGGGAACACCGGGGAGCTGTTTTTT.

This clonotype came up a few times. V and J are TRBV4-3 and TRBJ1-5, with TRBD1 as a possible D gene (6 bases). This CDR3 has 16 residues. CDR1 is LGHNA, CDR2 YSLEER, per germline. Trimming stripped 0 bases from V and 4 bases from J, with 13 bases between. The CDR3: CASSQESGTRNQPQHF. For the CDR3, the DNA is TGCGCCAGCAGCCAAGAATCCGGGACACGGAATCAGCCCCAGCATTTT.

This clonotype has a count of ten or more. The rearrangement links TRBV6-5 to TRBJ1-1; D gene ambiguous. This CDR3 spans 14 amino acids. The germline gives CDR1 MNHEY, CDR2 SVGAGI. Between the trimmed V and J ends, which lost 0 bases and 2 bases, there was a span of 7 bases. In DNA, the CDR3 is TGTGCCAGCAGTTACTCTCCAGGCAACACTGAAGCTTTCTTT. Protein: CASSYSPGNTEAFF.

This clonotype came up a few times. This rearrangement joins TRBV2 to TRBJ2-2; either TRBD1 or TRBD2 may supply D (5 bases each). V lost 10 bases to trimming and J lost 0 bases, with 12 bases between them. This CDR3 region has 14 residues. The germline CDR1 and CDR2 sequences are SNHLY and FYNNEI. DNA of the CDR3: TGTGCCAACGGGGCGGTGACGAACACCGGGGAGCTGTTTTTT. Amino acid sequence: CANGAVTNTGELFF.

About this clonotype itself: This could be a read error, since a much larger clone is one nucleotide away. The V gene is TRBV20-1, the J gene TRBJ1-5; D is perhaps TRBD1 (6 bases). Germline V gene sequence: CDR1 DFQATT, CDR2 SNEGSKA (reference sequence). This CDR3 has 13 amino acids. The CDR3 region has the DNA TGCAGTGTCAAAGGGGGGGGGCCTCAGCTCCAGCATTTT. It yields the protein CSVKGGGPQLQHF.

The chain employs TRBV5-4 and TRBJ2-2; D remains unclear. Between the trimmed V and J ends, which lost 4 bases and 6 bases, there was a span of 16 bases. The germline V gene has CDR1 SGHNT and CDR2 YYREEE (reference sequence). This CDR3 is 15 amino acids long. CDR3 sequence (DNA): TGTGCCAGCAGCCTTCCTGGAAGCAGCGCCGGGGAGCTGTTTTTT. This encodes CASSLPGSSAGELFF.

The chain couples TRBV2 to TRBJ1-1, with TRBD1 identical over 7 bases. V lost 7 bases and J lost 7; bases outside the gene matches: 3. This CDR3 region has 11 residues. CDR1 SNHLY and CDR2 FYNNEI come from the germline V gene. This CDR3 is CASIGQDEAFF. DNA for the CDR3: TGTGCCAGCATAGGACAGGATGAAGCTTTCTTT.

V is TRBV28 and J is TRBJ2-5; D tentatively fits TRBD1 or TRBD2 (5 bases each). CDR1 and CDR2 (germline): MDHEN, SYDVKM. V dropped 8 bases and J dropped 4 bases, with 14 bases sitting between them. This CDR3 spans 13 amino acids. For the CDR3, the DNA is TGTGCCAGCCATCCGGGACCCAGAGAGACCCAGTACTTC. Its protein is CASHPGPRETQYF.

The chain employs TRBV7-9 and TRBJ1-4; D is possibly TRBD1 (5 bases). Per germline, CDR1 SEHNR and CDR2 FQNEAQ (reference sequence). The CDR3 is 15 residues long. The germline V and J ends were trimmed by 2 bases and 4 bases, with 11 bases remaining between them. The CDR3 nucleotides read TGTGCCAGCAGCTTAAACCAGGGTTTTAATGAAAAACTGTTTTTT. Protein sequence: CASSLNQGFNEKLFF.

This clonotype appeared a single time. A much larger clone lies a single base off, so this may be a read error. The chain has TRBV12-3 or TRBV12-4 and TRBJ2-7; 9 bases fit TRBD2. V lost 6 bases, J lost 5 bases, and 11 bases stayed unmatched. The CDR3 is made up of 15 amino acids. CDR3 residues: CASRLNSGRGHEQYF. The CDR3, as DNA: TGTGCCAGCAGGCTAAATAGCGGGAGAGGGCACGAGCAGTACTTC.

This clonotype has only a few counts. V gene TRBV30 combines with J gene TRBJ1-4, with D uncertain. V lost 2 bases and J lost 8, with 12 bases in between. From germline, CDR1 is GTSNPN and CDR2 SVGIG (reference sequence). This CDR3 spans 13 amino acids. The CDR3 nucleotides are TGTGCCTGGAGTTTGGCGGCGAACGAAAAACTGTTTTTT. The encoded protein is CAWSLAANEKLFF.

This clonotype was counted many times. This chain links TRBV4-1 with TRBJ1-6, with no clear D. Trimming shortened V by 0 bases and J by 7 bases, and 10 bases separated the two germline ends. From germline, CDR1 is MGHRA and CDR2 YSYEKL. The CDR3 consists of 15 residues. CDR3 nucleotide sequence: TGCGCCAGCAGCCAAGAAAGGCAGTCAAATTCACCCCTCCACTTT. Its protein product is CASSQERQSNSPLHF.